These T cell receptor beta chains were read from a single sample in a study of cytomegalovirus exposure and HLA in healthy donors. Libraries were prepared by immunoSEQ multiplex PCR; TCRdb keeps only in-frame clonotypes and omits some of them. The sample has roughly 200,000 clones, about 86% seen once. Sequencing used PBMCs. These receptor sequences come from a woman aged 25 to 39 in good health and CMV-seronegative. Each CDR3 is given without its conserved first and last residue. Only some rows state a clone size, as once, few, many or a class for expanded clones.

V	size	J	CDR3
TRBV2	-	TRBJ1-1	ASSASGGSNTEAF
TRBV9	-	TRBJ2-7	ASSRGQGISYEQY
TRBV9	few	TRBJ1-1	ASSVAGDTEAF
TRBV7-9	-	TRBJ1-1	ASSSAGWTNTEAF
TRBV5-4	-	TRBJ2-1	ASSLVLVGLYNEQF
TRBV15	few	TRBJ1-4	ATSPLAGQNEKLF
TRBV9	-	TRBJ2-7	ASSVGPSVGPLSYEQY
TRBV23-1	-	TRBJ2-4	ASEDIQY
TRBV6-5	once	TRBJ2-7	ASSYRVSGLVYEQY
TRBV2	-	TRBJ2-1	ASSADPREASSYNEQF
TRBV18	-	TRBJ2-3	ASSRSGGLDTQY
TRBV5-5	-	TRBJ2-3	ASSISRVPDTQY
TRBV5-6	-	TRBJ2-7	ASSYRPGNSYEQY
TRBV5-6	-	TRBJ2-7	ASSPGLTWGGEQY
TRBV10-3	once	TRBJ2-5	AISVGTEQETQY
TRBV15	-	TRBJ2-3	ATSRGLAGGPSDTQY
TRBV7-8	few	TRBJ1-1	ASSLNPYYTEAF
TRBV7-3	-	TRBJ2-2	ASSLNSGGIIGELF
TRBV29-1	-	TRBJ2-6	SAALWAAGANVLT
TRBV6-5	-	TRBJ2-5	ASSYAGQKYQETQY
TRBV5-1	-	TRBJ2-7	ASSPSSGSGEQY
TRBV28	-	TRBJ1-5	ASSTSGQGGQH
TRBV28	-	TRBJ2-2	ASRKQGAGELF
TRBV6-1	-	TRBJ1-2	ASRLRENYGYT
TRBV6-1	-	TRBJ2-1	ASRGGNEQF
TRBV6-6	-	TRBJ2-2	ASSYSRRAGVWELF
TRBV10-1	-	TRBJ2-3	ASSEGTASTDTQY
TRBV14	-	TRBJ2-7	ASSRLPLEQY
TRBV7-9	few	TRBJ2-1	ASSSPGLAGGSYNEQF
TRBV6-1	-	TRBJ1-5	ASGGLTGGQPQH
TRBV28	-	TRBJ1-2	ASSHRQGDGYT
TRBV10-3	-	TRBJ2-3	AISSGTGTDTQY
TRBV6-5	-	TRBJ1-1	ASSNRLLAF
TRBV7-9	-	TRBJ2-7	ASSLGEWGDEQY
TRBV6-6	-	TRBJ2-2	ASSNSLTGELF
TRBV5-1	-	TRBJ2-1	ASSRLAGVGNNEQF
TRBV7-9	-	TRBJ1-4	ASSPSGQRNEKLF
TRBV28	few	TRBJ2-5	ASRTNPGQDQETQY
TRBV7-8	-	TRBJ2-1	ASSLDSENEQF
TRBV10-1	-	TRBJ2-1	ASSESSGRGGNEQF
TRBV28	few	-	ASTPPGTSSYEQY
TRBV6-5	-	TRBJ1-5	ASSPRDREGPQH
TRBV5-1	-	TRBJ2-7	ASSLQGPGRYEQY
TRBV29-1	-	TRBJ1-1	SAQEAVTEAF
TRBV9	-	TRBJ1-2	ASSVGEGILNYGYT
TRBV28	few	TRBJ1-5	ASKKQGNQPQH
TRBV6-1	-	TRBJ2-4	ASRLGGKNIQY
TRBV27	once	TRBJ2-5	ASSLWTSGGARSAETQY
TRBV11-3	-	TRBJ2-2	ASSLGQGKAGELF
TRBV5-1	-	TRBJ2-1	ASSSRDTGGNEQF
TRBV18	-	TRBJ1-5	ASSSRSRQTKDQPQH
TRBV5-1	few	TRBJ2-1	ASSRDSYNEQF
TRBV19	-	TRBJ1-1	ASSLPGGVDTEAF